This T cell receptor (beta chain) was obtained from a study of shared clonotypes between healthy human individuals. This clone was counted a few times. CDR1 is LGHNT, CDR2 FRNRAP, per germline. V lost 2 bases to trimming and J lost 9 bases, with 8 bases between them. This CDR3 is 12 amino acids long. TCRdb's table, derived via immunoSEQ multiplex PCR, lists solely in-frame clones and lacks some. The data show over 950,000 clones, 77% seen once. This TCR was sampled from a man between 18 and 35 years old in good health. Some clones in this sample may be carry-over from other donors' samples. Sequenced sample: memory CD4+ T cells from PBMCs. Noted subset: CD45RA-negative fraction. This chain uses TRBV12-5 with TRBJ2-1, with D hard to call. Here the CDR3 DNA reads TGTGCTAGTGGTTTGCCTCAGACTGAGCAGTTCTTC. Translating it yields CASGLPQTEQFF.